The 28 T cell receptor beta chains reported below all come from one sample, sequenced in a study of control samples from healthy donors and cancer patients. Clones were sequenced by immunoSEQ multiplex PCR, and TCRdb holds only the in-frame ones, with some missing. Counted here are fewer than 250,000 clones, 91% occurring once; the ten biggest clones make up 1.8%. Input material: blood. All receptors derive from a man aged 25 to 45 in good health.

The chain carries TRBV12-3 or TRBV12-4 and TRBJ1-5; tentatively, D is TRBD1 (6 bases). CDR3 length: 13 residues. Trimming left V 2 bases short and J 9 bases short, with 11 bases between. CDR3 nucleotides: TGTGCCAGCAGTTTATACAGGGAGGCGCCCCAGCATTTT. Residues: CASSLYREAPQHF.

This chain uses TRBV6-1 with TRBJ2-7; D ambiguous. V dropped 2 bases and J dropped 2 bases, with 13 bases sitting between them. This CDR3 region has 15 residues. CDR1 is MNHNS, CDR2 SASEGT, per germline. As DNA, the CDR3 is TGTGCCAGCAGTGAATATGTTCAGCCTGCCTACGAGCAGTACTTC. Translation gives CASSEYVQPAYEQYF.

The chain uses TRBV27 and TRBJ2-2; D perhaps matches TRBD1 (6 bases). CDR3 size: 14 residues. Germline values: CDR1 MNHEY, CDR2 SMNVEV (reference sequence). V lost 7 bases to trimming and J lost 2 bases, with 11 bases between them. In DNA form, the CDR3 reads TGTGCCAGCACGGTGGGACAAAACACCGGGGAGCTGTTTTTT. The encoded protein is CASTVGQNTGELFF.

DNA for the CDR3: TGTGCCAGCAAAGGACAGGGTGTCAATTCACCCCTCCACTTT. It is translated as CASKGQGVNSPLHF. V usage is TRBV2 and J usage is TRBJ1-6; 8 bases line up with TRBD1. Germline V gene sequence: CDR1 SNHLY, CDR2 FYNNEI. There are 14 residues in the CDR3. After removal of 7 bases from V and 7 bases from J, the junction contained 6 bases not matched to a gene. Drawing the rest from reference TRBV2 and TRBJ1-6, the complete variable domain is EPEVTQTPSHQVTQMGQEVILRCVPISNHLYFYWYRQILGQKVEFLVSFYNNEISEKSEIFDDQFSVERPDGSNFTLKIRSTKLEDSAMYFCASKGQGVNSPLHFGNGTRLTVT.

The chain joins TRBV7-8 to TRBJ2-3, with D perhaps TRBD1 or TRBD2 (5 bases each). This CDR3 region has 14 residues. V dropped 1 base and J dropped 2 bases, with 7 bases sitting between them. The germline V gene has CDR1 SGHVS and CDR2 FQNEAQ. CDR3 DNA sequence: TGTGCCAGCAGCTTAGGGGGGTACACAGATACGCAGTATTTT. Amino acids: CASSLGGYTDTQYF.

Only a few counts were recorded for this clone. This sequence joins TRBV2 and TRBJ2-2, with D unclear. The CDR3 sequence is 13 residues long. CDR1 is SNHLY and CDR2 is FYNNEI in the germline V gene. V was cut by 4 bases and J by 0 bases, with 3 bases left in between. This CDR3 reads CASSATNTGELFF. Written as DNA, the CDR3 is TGTGCCAGCAGTGCAACGAACACCGGGGAGCTGTTTTTT.

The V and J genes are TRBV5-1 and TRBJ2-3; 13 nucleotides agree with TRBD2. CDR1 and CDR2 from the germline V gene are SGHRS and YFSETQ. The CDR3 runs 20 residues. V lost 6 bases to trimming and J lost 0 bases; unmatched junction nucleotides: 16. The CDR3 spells CASTLLGTSGTHASTDTQYF. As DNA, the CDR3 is TGCGCCAGCACCCTCCTAGGGACTAGCGGGACCCACGCAAGCACAGATACGCAGTATTTT.

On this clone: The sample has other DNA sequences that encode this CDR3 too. The CDR3 is CASTRGLSAYEQYF. The CDR3 nucleotides are TGTGCCAGCACCCGGGGACTTTCCGCCTACGAGCAGTACTTC. The rearrangement links TRBV3-1 (or the pseudogene TRBV3-2) to TRBJ2-7; TRBD2 might be the D (6 bases). V lost 7 bases and J lost 2, with 15 bases in between. The CDR3 length is 14 residues. Per the germline V gene, CDR1 is LGHDT and CDR2 is YNNKEL (reference sequence).

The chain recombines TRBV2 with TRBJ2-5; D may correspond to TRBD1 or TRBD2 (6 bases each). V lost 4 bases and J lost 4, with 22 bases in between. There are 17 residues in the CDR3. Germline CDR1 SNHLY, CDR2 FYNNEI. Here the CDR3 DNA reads TGTGCCAGCAGTGGTGGTCTCGGGACGGAGGGGGGAGAGACCCAGTACTTC. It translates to CASSGGLGTEGGETQYF.

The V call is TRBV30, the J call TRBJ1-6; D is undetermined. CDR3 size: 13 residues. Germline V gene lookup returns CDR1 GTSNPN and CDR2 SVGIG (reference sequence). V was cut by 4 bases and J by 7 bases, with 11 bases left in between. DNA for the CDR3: TGTGCCTGGACCGCAGCGTTGAATTCACCCCTCCACTTT. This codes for CAWTAALNSPLHF.

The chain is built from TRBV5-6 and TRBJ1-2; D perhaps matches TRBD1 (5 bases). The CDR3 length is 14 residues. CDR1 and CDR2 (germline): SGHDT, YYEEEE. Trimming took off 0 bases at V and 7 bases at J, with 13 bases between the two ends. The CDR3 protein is CASSLGQGPGGYTF. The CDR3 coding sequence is TGTGCCAGCAGCTTGGGGCAGGGCCCAGGTGGCTACACCTTC.

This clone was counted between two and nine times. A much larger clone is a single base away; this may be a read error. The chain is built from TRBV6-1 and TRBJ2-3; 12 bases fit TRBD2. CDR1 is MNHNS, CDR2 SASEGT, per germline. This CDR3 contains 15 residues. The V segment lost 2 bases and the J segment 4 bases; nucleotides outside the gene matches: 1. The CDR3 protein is CASSESSGGADTQYF. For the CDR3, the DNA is TGTGCCAGCAGTGAATCTAGCGGGGGGGCAGATACGCAGTATTTT.

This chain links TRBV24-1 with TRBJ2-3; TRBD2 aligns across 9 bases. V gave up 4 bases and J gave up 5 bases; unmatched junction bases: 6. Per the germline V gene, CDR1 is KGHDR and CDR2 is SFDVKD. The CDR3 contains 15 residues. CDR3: CATSDPGLARDTQYF. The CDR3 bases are TGTGCCACCAGTGACCCCGGACTAGCGCGAGATACGCAGTATTTT.

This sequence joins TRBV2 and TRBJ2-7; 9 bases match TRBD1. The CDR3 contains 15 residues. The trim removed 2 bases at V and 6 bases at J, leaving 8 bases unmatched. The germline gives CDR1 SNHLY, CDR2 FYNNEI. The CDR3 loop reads CASSELGQGFGEQYF. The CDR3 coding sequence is TGTGCCAGCAGTGAATTGGGACAGGGTTTTGGCGAGCAGTACTTC.

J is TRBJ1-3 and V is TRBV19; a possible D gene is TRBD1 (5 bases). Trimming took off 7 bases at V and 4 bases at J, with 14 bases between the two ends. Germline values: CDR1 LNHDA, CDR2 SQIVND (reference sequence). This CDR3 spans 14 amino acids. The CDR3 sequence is CASTNQGPGNTIYF. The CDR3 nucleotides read TGTGCCAGTACAAACCAGGGCCCAGGAAACACCATATATTTT.

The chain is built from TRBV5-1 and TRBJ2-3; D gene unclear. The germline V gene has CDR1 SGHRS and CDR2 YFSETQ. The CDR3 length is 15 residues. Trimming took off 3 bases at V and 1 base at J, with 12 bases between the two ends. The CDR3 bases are TGCGCCAGCAGCTCCGAGCCCCCTCGCACAGATACGCAGTATTTT. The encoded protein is CASSSEPPRTDTQYF.

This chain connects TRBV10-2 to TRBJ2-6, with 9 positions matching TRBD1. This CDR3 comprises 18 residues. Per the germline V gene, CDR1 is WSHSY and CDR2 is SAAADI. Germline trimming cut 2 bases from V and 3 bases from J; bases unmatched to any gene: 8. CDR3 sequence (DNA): TGCGCCAGCAGTGAGAACAGGGGGCGCTTACGTGGGGCCAACGTCCTGACTTTC. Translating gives CASSENRGRLRGANVLTF.

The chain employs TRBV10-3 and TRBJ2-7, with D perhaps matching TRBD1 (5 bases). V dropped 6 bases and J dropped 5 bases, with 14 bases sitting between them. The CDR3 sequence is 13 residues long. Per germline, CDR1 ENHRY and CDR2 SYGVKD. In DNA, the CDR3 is TGTGCCATCAGGGAGCCAGGGTGGAACGAGCAGTACTTC. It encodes CAIREPGWNEQYF.

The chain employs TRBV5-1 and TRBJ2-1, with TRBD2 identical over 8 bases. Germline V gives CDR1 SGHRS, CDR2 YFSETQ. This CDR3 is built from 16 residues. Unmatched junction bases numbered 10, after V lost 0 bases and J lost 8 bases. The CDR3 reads CASSLAGTRRGHEQFF. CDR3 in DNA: TGCGCCAGCAGCTTGGCCGGGACTAGAAGGGGTCATGAGCAGTTCTTC. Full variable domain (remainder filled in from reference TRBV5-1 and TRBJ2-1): KAGVTQTPRYLIKTRGQQVTLSCSPISGHRSVSWYQQTPGQGLQFLFEYFSETQRNKGNFPGRFSGRQFSNSRSEMNVSTLELGDSALYLCASSLAGTRRGHEQFFGPGTRLTVL.

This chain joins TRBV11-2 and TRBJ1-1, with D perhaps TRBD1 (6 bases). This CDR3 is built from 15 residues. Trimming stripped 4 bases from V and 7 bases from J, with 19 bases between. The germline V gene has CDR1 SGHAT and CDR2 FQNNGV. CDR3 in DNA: TGTGCCAGCAGCTCCCCGGGGGCAGGGATTGATGAAGCTTTCTTT. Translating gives CASSSPGAGIDEAFF.

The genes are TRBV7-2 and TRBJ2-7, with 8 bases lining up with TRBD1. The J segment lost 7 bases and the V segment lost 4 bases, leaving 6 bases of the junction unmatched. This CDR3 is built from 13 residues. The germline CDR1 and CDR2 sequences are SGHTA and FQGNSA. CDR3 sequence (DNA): TGTGCCAGCAGCTCAGGGGGCCGCCGGGAGCAGTACTTC. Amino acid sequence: CASSSGGRREQYF.

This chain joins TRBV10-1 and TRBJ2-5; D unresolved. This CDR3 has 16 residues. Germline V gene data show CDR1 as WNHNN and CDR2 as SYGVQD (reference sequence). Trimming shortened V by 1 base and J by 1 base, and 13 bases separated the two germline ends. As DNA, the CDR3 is TGCGCCAGCAGTGAGTTTGAGGCCGCTGCCCAAGAGACCCAGTACTTC. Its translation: CASSEFEAAAQETQYF.

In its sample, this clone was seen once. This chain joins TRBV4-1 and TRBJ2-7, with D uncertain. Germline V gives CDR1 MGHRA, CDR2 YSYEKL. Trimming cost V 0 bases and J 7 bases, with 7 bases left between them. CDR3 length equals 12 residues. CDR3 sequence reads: CASSQDLREQYF. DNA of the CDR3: TGCGCCAGCAGCCAAGATCTACGTGAGCAGTACTTC.

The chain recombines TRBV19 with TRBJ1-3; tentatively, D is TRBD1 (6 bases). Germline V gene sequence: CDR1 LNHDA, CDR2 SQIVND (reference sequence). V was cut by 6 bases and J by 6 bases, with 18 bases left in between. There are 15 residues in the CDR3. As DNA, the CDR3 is TGTGCCAGTAGATCACCGAGCAGGGGACAAAACACCATATATTTT. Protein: CASRSPSRGQNTIYF. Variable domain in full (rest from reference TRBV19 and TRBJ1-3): DGGITQSPKYLFRKEGQNVTLSCEQNLNHDAMYWYRQDPGQGLRLIYYSQIVNDFQKGDIAEGYSVSREKKESFPLTVTSAQKNPTAFYLCASRSPSRGQNTIYFGEGSWLTVV.

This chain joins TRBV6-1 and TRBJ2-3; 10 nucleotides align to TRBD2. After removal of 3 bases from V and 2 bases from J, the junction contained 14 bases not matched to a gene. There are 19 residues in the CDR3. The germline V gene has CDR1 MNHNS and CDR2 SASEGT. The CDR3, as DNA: TGTGCCAGCAGTGACCCAGCGGGGGGGCCGGGTTCACACACAGATACGCAGTATTTT. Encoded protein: CASSDPAGGPGSHTDTQYF.

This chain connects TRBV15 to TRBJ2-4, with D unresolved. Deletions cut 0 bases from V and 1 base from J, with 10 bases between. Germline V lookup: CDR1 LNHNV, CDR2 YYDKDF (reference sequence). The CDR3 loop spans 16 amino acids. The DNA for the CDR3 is TGTGCCACCAGCAGAGATAACGGTCAGGCCAAAAACATTCAGTACTTC. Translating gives CATSRDNGQAKNIQYF.

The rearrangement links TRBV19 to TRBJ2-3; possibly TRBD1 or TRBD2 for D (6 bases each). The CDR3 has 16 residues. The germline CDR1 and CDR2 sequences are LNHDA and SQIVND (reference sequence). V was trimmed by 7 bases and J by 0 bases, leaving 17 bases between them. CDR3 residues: CASKSIRGASTDTQYF. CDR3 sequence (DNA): TGTGCCAGTAAGTCGATAAGGGGGGCCAGCACAGATACGCAGTATTTT.

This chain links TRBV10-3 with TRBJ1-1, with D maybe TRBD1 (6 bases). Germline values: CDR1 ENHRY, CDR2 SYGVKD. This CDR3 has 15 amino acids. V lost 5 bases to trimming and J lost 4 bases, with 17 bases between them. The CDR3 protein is CAISSIRTETTEAFF. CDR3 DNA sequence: TGTGCCATCAGTTCTATACGGACAGAGACCACTGAAGCTTTCTTT.